These 18 T cell receptor beta chains were sequenced from one sample in a study of T cells in women clearing cervical HPV infection. Clones were sequenced by immunoSEQ multiplex PCR, and TCRdb holds only the in-frame ones, with some missing. The sample table includes 35,000 to 45,000 clones. Sequencing was performed on blood buffy coat. These receptor sequences come from a woman between 18 and 70 years old with a cervical HPV16 infection that either progressed to CIN3+ or cleared (not recorded which).

Note on this clone: The CDR3 goes on 3 residues after the read ends, and that part is filled in from the germline J gene. V gene TRBV2 combines with J gene TRBJ1-1, with D unclear. CDR1 is SNHLY and CDR2 is FYNNEI in the germline V gene. This CDR3 comprises 14 residues. Trimming removed 4 bases at V and 1 base at J, with 10 bases between. The CDR3 sequence is CASSGNRKNTEAFF. The DNA read from the CDR3 is TGTGCCAGCAGTGGTAACAGAAAGAACACTGAA.

As concerns this clone: The read falls 3 residues short of the CDR3 end, and the missing part is taken from the germline J gene. The rearrangement links TRBV30 to TRBJ1-4; 8 bases are shared with TRBD1. This CDR3 spans 15 amino acids. The germline gives CDR1 GTSNPN, CDR2 SVGIG (reference sequence). With V trimmed by 2 bases and J by 6 bases, 8 bases remained unmatched. The covered CDR3 bases are TGTGCCTGGAGTCCCCCGACAGGGGTAGATGAAAAA. Translating it yields CAWSPPTGVDEK. The entire CDR3 reads CAWSPPTGVDEKLFF.

Points on this clone: The read comes to an end 3 residues before the CDR3 does, leaving the germline J gene to fill in the end. The chain joins TRBV14 to TRBJ1-2, with D perhaps TRBD1 (5 bases). In germline, CDR1 is SGHDN, CDR2 FVKESK. V lost 4 bases to trimming and J lost 5 bases, with 26 bases between them. The CDR3 has 18 amino acids. CDR3 DNA, as far as it was read: TGTGCCAGCAGCCCCGGGTGGGAGGGGAGAGGGTTTTTATATGGC. This gives the protein CASSPGWEGRGFLYG. The entire CDR3 protein reads CASSPGWEGRGFLYGYTF.

Turning to this clone: The read ends 3 residues before the CDR3 terminus; that terminus is restored from the germline J gene. V is TRBV7-3 and J is TRBJ2-5; the D is unclear. V was clipped by 1 base and J by 5 bases, with 11 bases between them. The CDR3 is 14 residues long. Germline CDR1 reads SGHTA; CDR2 reads FQGTGA. CDR3 bases read: TGTGCCAGCAGCTTAATCAAGGGTCGCGAGACC. It yields the protein CASSLIKGRET. The whole CDR3 protein reads CASSLIKGRETQYF.

The CDR3 region is CAIRGTVQETQYF. The CDR3 bases that were read are TGTGCCATCAGGGGGACAGTACAAGAGACC. This chain connects TRBV10-3 to TRBJ2-5, with 7 bases identical to TRBD1. The read comes to an end 3 residues before the CDR3 does, leaving the germline J gene to fill in the end. This CDR3 region has 13 residues. Trimming cost V 6 bases and J 2 bases; bases outside gene matches: 3. Germline V CDR1 and CDR2: ENHRY, SYGVKD.

CDR3: CSAKQRGNTGELFF. The CDR3 DNA, read in part, is TGCAGTGCCAAACAGCGGGGAAACACCGGGGAG. The chain uses TRBV20-1 and TRBJ2-2, with 7 bases lining up with TRBD2. The read terminates 3 residues ahead of where the CDR3 ends, so the germline J gene completes it. The trim removed 6 bases at V and 2 bases at J, leaving 6 bases unmatched. Germline loops: CDR1 DFQATT, CDR2 SNEGSKA (reference sequence). CDR3 length: 14 residues.

For this clone: The CDR3 end falls 3 residues outside the read, so it is completed with the germline J gene. The genes are TRBV28 and TRBJ2-3; D is tentatively TRBD1 or TRBD2 (5 bases each). The CDR3 is 15 residues long. Per germline, CDR1 MDHEN and CDR2 SYDVKM. V lost 2 bases, J lost 6 bases, and 15 bases lay in between. The DNA read from the CDR3 is TGTGCCAGCAGTTTACAAGAGGGGATGACGGATACG. Encoded protein: CASSLQEGMTDT. The whole CDR3 is CASSLQEGMTDTQYF.

A word on this clone: Coverage ceases 3 residues before the CDR3 finishes, and the germline J gene fills in the end. The genes are TRBV2 and TRBJ2-7; 7 nucleotides line up with TRBD1. With 6 bases clipped from V and 5 bases from J, the junction kept 4 bases outside the gene matches. Germline CDR1 SNHLY, CDR2 FYNNEI. The CDR3 is made up of 12 amino acids. The part of the CDR3 DNA that was read is TGTGCCAGCAGGCGTGACAGGGACGAG. Amino acid sequence: CASRRDRDE. The complete CDR3 reads CASRRDRDEQYF.

About this clone: The read is 3 residues too short to cover the CDR3 end, so that end is filled in from the germline J gene. This chain uses TRBV20-1 with TRBJ2-3, with TRBD2 matching 7 bases. In germline, CDR1 is DFQATT, CDR2 SNEGSKA (reference sequence). CDR3 length: 14 amino acids. Trimming cost V 3 bases and J 6 bases; bases outside gene matches: 9. The CDR3 bases that were read are TGCAGTGCTAGGGGAGGGGAAGGAGGGGATACG. Translated: CSARGGEGGDT. The whole CDR3 reads CSARGGEGGDTQYF.

With regard to this clone: The CDR3 end is not reached by the read, which stops 3 residues before it; the germline J gene fills it in. This chain uses TRBV14 with TRBJ1-1; 8 bases map to TRBD1. V shed 4 bases and J 7 bases; nucleotides not matched to a gene: 5. The CDR3 length is 13 residues. Germline V gene sequence: CDR1 SGHDN, CDR2 FVKESK. The sequenced part of the CDR3 DNA is TGTGCCAGCAGCCCCTGGACAGGGATTGAA. Translated, it gives CASSPWTGIE. The CDR3, in full, reads CASSPWTGIEAFF.

CDR3 residues: CSATMTTWNTGELFF. The part of the CDR3 DNA that was read is TGCAGTGCTACCATGACAACTTGGAACACCGGGGAG. The rearrangement uses TRBV20-1 and TRBJ2-2; D unclear. The CDR3 end is not reached by the read, which stops 3 residues before it; the germline J gene fills it in. The V end was cut by 4 bases, the J end by 1 base, with 13 bases between. The germline V gene encodes CDR1 DFQATT and CDR2 SNEGSKA (reference sequence). The CDR3 loop spans 15 amino acids.

Note on this clone: The CDR3 goes on 3 residues after the read ends, and that part is filled in from the germline J gene. V and J are TRBV5-1 and TRBJ2-7, with 7 bases lining up with TRBD1. With V trimmed by 3 bases and J by 3 bases, 9 bases remained unmatched. Looked up from germline, CDR1 is SGHRS and CDR2 is YFSETQ. There are 15 residues in the CDR3. Here the CDR3 reads CASSWLVGTDYEQYF. CDR3 DNA (partial): TGCGCCAGCAGCTGGCTTGTTGGGACAGACTACGAG.

Regarding this clone: Coverage ceases 3 residues before the CDR3 finishes, and the germline J gene fills in the end. This chain connects TRBV18 to TRBJ1-2; 10 bases are a match to TRBD1. Germline V lookup: CDR1 KGHSH, CDR2 LQKENI. The CDR3 has 16 amino acids. This CDR3 reads CASSYLDRDRGYDYTF. CDR3 DNA, as far as it was read: TGTGCCAGCTCCTACCTGGACCGGGACAGGGGATACGAC.

This chain's CDR3 is CASSYRGSSYDYTF. The sequenced CDR3 bases are TGTGCCAGCAGCTACAGGGGAAGCTCCTACGAC. The rearrangement joins TRBV7-9 to TRBJ1-2, with 7 positions matching TRBD1. Read sequence stops 3 residues before the CDR3 end, and the germline J gene provides the missing end. Germline loops: CDR1 SEHNR, CDR2 FQNEAQ (reference sequence). The CDR3 has 14 residues.

Regarding this clone: The read comes to an end 3 residues before the CDR3 does, leaving the germline J gene to fill in the end. This chain links TRBV5-1 with TRBJ2-2; the match to TRBD2 covers 15 bases. The V gene's germline CDR1 is SGHRS and CDR2 YFSETQ. The CDR3 is made up of 19 amino acids. The trim removed 0 bases at V and 5 bases at J, leaving 8 bases unmatched. CDR3 bases read: TGCGCCAGCAGCTTGGAAGGACTAGCGGGAGGGCGGACAACCGGGGAG. Translated: CASSLEGLAGGRTTGE. The full CDR3 sequence reads CASSLEGLAGGRTTGELFF.

As to this clone: The observed sequence ends 3 residues before the CDR3 terminus, with the missing tail filled in from the germline J gene. This chain links TRBV7-9 with TRBJ1-2; 9 bases align to TRBD1. CDR1 is SEHNR, CDR2 FQNEAQ, per germline (reference sequence). V shed 0 bases and J 5 bases; nucleotides not matched to a gene: 4. The CDR3 is 15 residues long. The CDR3 protein is CASSLAGTGIYGYTF. The CDR3 bases that were read are TGTGCCAGCAGCTTAGCCGGGACAGGGATTTATGGC.

In regard to this clone: The sequence runs out 3 residues before the end of the CDR3; the remainder is reconstructed from the germline J gene. V is TRBV6-1 and J is TRBJ2-5; TRBD1 aligns across 12 bases. V was clipped by 2 bases and J by 6 bases; unmatched bases: 16. The germline gives CDR1 MNHNS, CDR2 SASEGT. This CDR3 is built from 19 residues. CDR3 residues: CASSETGTGGIDMRKTQYF. The CDR3 DNA, read in part, is TGTGCCAGCAGTGAAACCGGGACAGGGGGCATCGACATGAGAAAGACC.

Note on this clone: The sequenced fragment ends 3 residues before the CDR3 boundary, so the rest is inferred from the germline J gene. This chain joins TRBV10-1 and TRBJ2-3, with a possible D match to TRBD2 (5 bases). The CDR3 loop spans 12 amino acids. Trimming removed 4 bases at V and 4 bases at J, with 6 bases between. CDR1 is WNHNN and CDR2 is SYGVQD in the germline V gene (reference sequence). The CDR3 reads CASSVRADTQYF. The covered CDR3 bases are TGCGCCAGCAGTGTGAGGGCAGATACG.